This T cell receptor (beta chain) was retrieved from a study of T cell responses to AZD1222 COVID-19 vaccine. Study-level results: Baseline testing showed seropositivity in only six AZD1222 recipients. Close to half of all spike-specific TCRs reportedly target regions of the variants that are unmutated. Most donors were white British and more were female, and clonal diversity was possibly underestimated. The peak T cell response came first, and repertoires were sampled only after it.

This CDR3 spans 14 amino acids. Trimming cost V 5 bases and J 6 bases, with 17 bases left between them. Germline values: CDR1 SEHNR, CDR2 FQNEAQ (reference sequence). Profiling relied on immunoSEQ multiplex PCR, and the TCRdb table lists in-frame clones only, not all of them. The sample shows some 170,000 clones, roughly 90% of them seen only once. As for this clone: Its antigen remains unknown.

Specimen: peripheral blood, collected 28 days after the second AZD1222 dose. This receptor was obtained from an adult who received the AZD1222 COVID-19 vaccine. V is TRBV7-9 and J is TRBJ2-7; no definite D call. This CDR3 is CASSPPRERSEQYF. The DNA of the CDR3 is TGTGCCAGCAGCCCACCCCGCGAGAGAAGCGAGCAGTACTTC.